A selection of T cell receptor beta chains follows, all from one sample in a study of T cells in Graves' hyperthyroidism and ophthalmopathy. Each CDR3 protein is one row after TCRdb ran MiXCR on the multiplex PCR reads. The top ten clones hold approximately 10% of a sample with 350,000 to 400,000 distinct CDR3 sequences, approximately 15% of them seen once. Sample: blood. These receptors were collected from an older woman with Graves' hyperthyroidism. Each CDR3 is given with its conserved first and last residue. A D gene is named only where the DNA matches it firmly.

V gene: TRBV14; J gene: TRBJ2-5; CDR3 length: 16; D gene: TRBD2; CDR3 protein: CASSQGLAGLRETQYF
V gene: TRBV9; J gene: TRBJ2-5; CDR3 length: 15; D gene: TRBD2; CDR3 protein: CASSPGLAGVETQYF
V gene: TRBV5-4; J gene: TRBJ2-7; CDR3 length: 16; D gene: TRBD2; CDR3 protein: CASSLFSGGRANEQYF
V gene: TRBV7-9; J gene: TRBJ2-3; CDR3 length: 15; D gene: TRBD1; CDR3 protein: CASSNNRGSTDTQYF
V gene: TRBV25-1; J gene: TRBJ2-3; CDR3 length: 15; D gene: -; CDR3 protein: CASSDPGTAPDTQYF
V gene: TRBV2; J gene: TRBJ2-3; CDR3 length: 14; D gene: -; CDR3 protein: CARKGGRSIDTQYF
V gene: TRBV2; J gene: TRBJ2-3; CDR3 length: 19; D gene: TRBD2; CDR3 protein: CASSEAPGLAGGSTDTQYF
V gene: TRBV13; J gene: TRBJ2-7; CDR3 length: 17; D gene: -; CDR3 protein: CASSPGPPVSYSYEQYF
V gene: TRBV28; J gene: TRBJ2-1; CDR3 length: 15; D gene: -; CDR3 protein: CASRFIQGTYNEQFF
V gene: TRBV9; J gene: TRBJ2-5; CDR3 length: 13; D gene: -; CDR3 protein: CASSVGGVETQYF
V gene: TRBV12-5; J gene: TRBJ2-2; CDR3 length: 13; D gene: -; CDR3 protein: CASGLVNTGELFF
V gene: TRBV27; J gene: TRBJ1-1; CDR3 length: 12; D gene: -; CDR3 protein: CASRQMNTEAFF
V gene: TRBV2; J gene: TRBJ2-1; CDR3 length: 12; D gene: TRBD2; CDR3 protein: CASSEKWEGQFF
V gene: TRBV19; J gene: TRBJ2-7; CDR3 length: 13; D gene: -; CDR3 protein: CASSIEHSYEQYF
V gene: TRBV11-1; J gene: TRBJ1-1; CDR3 length: 13; D gene: -; CDR3 protein: CASSARRNTEAFF
V gene: TRBV15; J gene: TRBJ2-5; CDR3 length: 12; D gene: -; CDR3 protein: CATSRGVETQYF
V gene: TRBV2; J gene: TRBJ2-5; CDR3 length: 12; D gene: TRBD1; CDR3 protein: CASLDREETQYF
V gene: TRBV2; J gene: TRBJ2-1; CDR3 length: 15; D gene: -; CDR3 protein: CASSERRLAYNEQFF
V gene: TRBV20-1; J gene: TRBJ1-1; CDR3 length: 12; D gene: -; CDR3 protein: CSARVGNTEAFF
V gene: TRBV27; J gene: TRBJ1-6; CDR3 length: 16; D gene: -; CDR3 protein: CASSSLQGGYNSPLHF
V gene: TRBV5-5; J gene: TRBJ1-6; CDR3 length: 16; D gene: -; CDR3 protein: CASSLQGRSYNSPLHF
V gene: TRBV20-1; J gene: TRBJ2-5; CDR3 length: 13; D gene: -; CDR3 protein: CSARGSYQETQYF
V gene: TRBV24-1; J gene: TRBJ2-1; CDR3 length: 16; D gene: TRBD1; CDR3 protein: CATSDPGTGGFNEQFF
V gene: TRBV6-1; J gene: TRBJ1-3; CDR3 length: 14; D gene: TRBD1; CDR3 protein: CASKYGTGGNTIYF
V gene: TRBV2; J gene: TRBJ2-1; CDR3 length: 16; D gene: TRBD1; CDR3 protein: CASSVFGTGGYNEQFF
V gene: TRBV14; J gene: TRBJ2-2; CDR3 length: 14; D gene: TRBD1; CDR3 protein: CASRQQGATGELFF
V gene: TRBV3-1; J gene: TRBJ2-5; CDR3 length: 15; D gene: -; CDR3 protein: CASSPGTFRGETQYF
V gene: TRBV10-2; J gene: TRBJ1-2; CDR3 length: 12; D gene: -; CDR3 protein: CASSESYYGYTF
V gene: TRBV28; J gene: TRBJ1-1; CDR3 length: 13; D gene: -; CDR3 protein: CASRPTRNTEAFF
V gene: TRBV6-5; J gene: TRBJ2-7; CDR3 length: 12; D gene: -; CDR3 protein: CASSYEGNEQYF
V gene: TRBV12-3/TRBV12-4; J gene: TRBJ1-2; CDR3 length: 13; D gene: -; CDR3 protein: CASSLNSRNGYTF
V gene: TRBV27; J gene: TRBJ2-4; CDR3 length: 16; D gene: TRBD1; CDR3 protein: CASSPGTGLAKNIQYF
V gene: TRBV27; J gene: TRBJ2-7; CDR3 length: 16; D gene: TRBD1; CDR3 protein: CASSGTPGQAGYEQYF
V gene: TRBV5-1; J gene: TRBJ1-1; CDR3 length: 15; D gene: -; CDR3 protein: CASSLGQTLNTEAFF
V gene: TRBV28; J gene: TRBJ1-2; CDR3 length: 13; D gene: -; CDR3 protein: CASSLQGSYGYTF
V gene: TRBV7-9; J gene: TRBJ2-7; CDR3 length: 18; D gene: -; CDR3 protein: CASSLYPRRRGRHSEQYF
V gene: TRBV5-1; J gene: TRBJ1-2; CDR3 length: 14; D gene: -; CDR3 protein: CASSSLQTVYGYTF
V gene: TRBV27; J gene: TRBJ2-2; CDR3 length: 16; D gene: TRBD2; CDR3 protein: CAIGGLAGMNTGELFF
V gene: TRBV27; J gene: TRBJ2-7; CDR3 length: 14; D gene: TRBD1; CDR3 protein: CASGLGQGFYEQYF
V gene: TRBV7-2; J gene: TRBJ2-1; CDR3 length: 16; D gene: TRBD2; CDR3 protein: CASSLGGTSGRGEQFF
V gene: TRBV9; J gene: TRBJ1-2; CDR3 length: 15; D gene: -; CDR3 protein: CASSVEGQAKDGYTF
V gene: TRBV24-1; J gene: TRBJ2-7; CDR3 length: 13; D gene: TRBD1; CDR3 protein: CATSRTGDHEQYF
V gene: TRBV6-1; J gene: TRBJ2-7; CDR3 length: 16; D gene: -; CDR3 protein: CASSEALTGAPYEQYF
V gene: TRBV5-4; J gene: TRBJ2-1; CDR3 length: 15; D gene: TRBD2; CDR3 protein: CASSFGIAGYNEQFF
V gene: TRBV11-2; J gene: TRBJ2-2; CDR3 length: 14; D gene: -; CDR3 protein: CASSKGLDTGELFF
V gene: TRBV2; J gene: TRBJ1-2; CDR3 length: 13; D gene: TRBD1; CDR3 protein: CASSEGQGWGYTF
V gene: TRBV24-1; J gene: TRBJ2-1; CDR3 length: 15; D gene: -; CDR3 protein: CATSVSGGSYNEQFF
V gene: TRBV5-4; J gene: TRBJ2-7; CDR3 length: 16; D gene: -; CDR3 protein: CASTYKVPGNSYEQYF
V gene: TRBV19; J gene: TRBJ1-5; CDR3 length: 16; D gene: TRBD1; CDR3 protein: CASSAHRGYSNQPQHF
V gene: TRBV7-2; J gene: TRBJ2-1; CDR3 length: 13; D gene: -; CDR3 protein: CASSLGPGNEQFF
V gene: TRBV28; J gene: TRBJ2-2; CDR3 length: 15; D gene: -; CDR3 protein: CASSRTLLETGELFF
V gene: TRBV2; J gene: TRBJ1-1; CDR3 length: 16; D gene: TRBD1; CDR3 protein: CASRAQGRGAVTEAFF
V gene: TRBV4-1; J gene: TRBJ2-5; CDR3 length: 14; D gene: TRBD1; CDR3 protein: CASSQGTVQETQYF
V gene: TRBV20-1; J gene: TRBJ2-1; CDR3 length: 15; D gene: TRBD2; CDR3 protein: CRAASGSSFSNEQFF
V gene: TRBV12-3/TRBV12-4; J gene: TRBJ2-1; CDR3 length: 13; D gene: -; CDR3 protein: CASSSNAVPEQFF
V gene: TRBV12-3/TRBV12-4; J gene: TRBJ2-2; CDR3 length: 16; D gene: TRBD2; CDR3 protein: CATGLAGGSITGELFF
V gene: TRBV11-2; J gene: TRBJ2-3; CDR3 length: 14; D gene: -; CDR3 protein: CASSWDRPKDTQYF
V gene: TRBV19; J gene: TRBJ2-7; CDR3 length: 17; D gene: TRBD1; CDR3 protein: CASSGTGGAAYTAEQYF
V gene: TRBV11-2; J gene: TRBJ2-3; CDR3 length: 16; D gene: -; CDR3 protein: CASTHSWGGARDTQYF